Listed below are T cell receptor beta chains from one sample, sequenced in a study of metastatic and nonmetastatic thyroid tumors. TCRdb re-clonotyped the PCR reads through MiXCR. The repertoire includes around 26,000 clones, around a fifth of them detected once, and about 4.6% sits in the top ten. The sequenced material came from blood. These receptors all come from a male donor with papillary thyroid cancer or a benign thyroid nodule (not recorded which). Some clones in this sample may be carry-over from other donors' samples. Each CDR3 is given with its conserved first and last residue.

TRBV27,CASSPMQTGLREGYTF
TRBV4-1,CASSQEGLAVNEQYF
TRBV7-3,CASSLEGAEGYTF
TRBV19,CASSIETNGQFF
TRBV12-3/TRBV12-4,CASRLGTERGYTF
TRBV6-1,CASSPGRYGYTF
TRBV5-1,CASGIGIAYEQYF
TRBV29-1,CSGTTGESETQYF
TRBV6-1,CASSQGQGGYEQYF
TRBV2,CASSAGLAGETQYF
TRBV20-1,CSVSPRDGFTDTQYF
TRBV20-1,CSAPVGGFADTQYF
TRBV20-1,CSASRHKRRTDTQYF
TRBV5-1,CASSLVRGDTEAFF
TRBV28,CASATQGGNEKLFF
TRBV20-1,CSARTSGRRETQYF
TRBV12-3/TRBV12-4,CASSSRSSGTAGELFF
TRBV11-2,CASSPRGARSLSYEQYF
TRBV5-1,CASSLARVQVRTGELFF
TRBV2,CASSEPYGPGNEKLFF
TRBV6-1,CASRELDRGYGYTF
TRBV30,CAWSAGYSSGNTIYF
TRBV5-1,CASRGQTGAYEQYF